Listed below are T cell receptor beta chains from one sample, sequenced in a study of vaccination and CD4 T cells after COVID-19. These TCRs are of unknown antigen specificity. From the PCR reads, TCRdb called clonotypes with MiXCR, one entry per CDR3 protein. The sample lists 6,900 or so distinct CDR3 sequences; around 33% were seen once. Input material: CD4+ T cells from blood, cultured in vitro. Receptors originate from a human donor in good health. Each CDR3 is given with its conserved first and last residue. The D gene is left open where the match is weak. Only part of the rows carry a size: once, few, many, or a class if the clone is expanded.

clone_size: .; d_call: .; v_call: TRBV20-1; j_call: TRBJ1-6; cdr3_aa: CSARDRGSSYNSPLHF; cdr3_nt: TGCAGTGCTAGAGATAGGGGGAGCTCCTATAATTCACCCCTCCACTTT
clone_size: .; d_call: TRBD2; v_call: TRBV7-2; j_call: TRBJ2-3; cdr3_aa: CASSLGGRAPDTQYF; cdr3_nt: TGTGCCAGCAGCTTGGGCGGGAGGGCCCCAGATACGCAGTATTTT
clone_size: .; d_call: TRBD1; v_call: TRBV7-2; j_call: TRBJ2-5; cdr3_aa: CASSLLGQIQETQYF; cdr3_nt: TGTGCCAGCAGCCTACTGGGACAGATCCAAGAGACCCAGTACTTC
clone_size: .; d_call: TRBD2; v_call: TRBV20-1; j_call: TRBJ2-1; cdr3_aa: CSARAETSGRADEQFF; cdr3_nt: TGCAGTGCTAGGGCCGAGACTAGCGGGAGGGCCGATGAGCAGTTCTTC
clone_size: .; d_call: TRBD1; v_call: TRBV20-1; j_call: TRBJ2-7; cdr3_aa: CSAKRQGDSYEQYF; cdr3_nt: TGCAGTGCAAAACGACAGGGCGACTCCTACGAGCAGTACTTC
clone_size: medium-sized; d_call: .; v_call: TRBV6-1; j_call: TRBJ1-2; cdr3_aa: CASSADANYGYTF; cdr3_nt: TGTGCCAGCAGTGCCGACGCTAACTATGGCTACACCTTC
clone_size: few; d_call: .; v_call: TRBV20-1; j_call: TRBJ1-6; cdr3_aa: CSARANEGLRNSPLHF; cdr3_nt: TGCAGTGCTAGAGCTAACGAGGGGCTGAGGAATTCACCCCTCCACTTT
clone_size: few; d_call: TRBD1; v_call: TRBV20-1; j_call: TRBJ1-5; cdr3_aa: CSAIFGQGRNQPQHF; cdr3_nt: TGCAGTGCTATCTTCGGACAGGGTCGAAATCAGCCCCAGCATTTT
clone_size: few; d_call: .; v_call: TRBV20-1; j_call: TRBJ2-1; cdr3_aa: CSATGGISYNEQFF; cdr3_nt: TGCAGTGCTACGGGCGGGATCTCCTACAATGAGCAGTTCTTC
clone_size: medium-sized; d_call: .; v_call: TRBV7-9; j_call: TRBJ1-2; cdr3_aa: CASSPTRDYGYTF; cdr3_nt: TGTGCCAGCAGCCCGACGAGGGACTATGGCTACACCTTC
clone_size: .; d_call: .; v_call: TRBV10-2; j_call: TRBJ1-5; cdr3_aa: CASSGQENQPQHF; cdr3_nt: TGCGCCAGCAGTGGACAGGAGAATCAGCCCCAGCATTTT
clone_size: .; d_call: .; v_call: TRBV6-1; j_call: TRBJ2-7; cdr3_aa: CASSQPLVQYF; cdr3_nt: TGTGCCAGCAGTCAGCCCCTTGTGCAGTACTTC
clone_size: .; d_call: .; v_call: TRBV24-1; j_call: TRBJ1-1; cdr3_aa: CATSDPARGETEAFF; cdr3_nt: TGTGCCACCAGTGATCCCGCGAGGGGGGAAACTGAAGCTTTCTTT
clone_size: .; d_call: TRBD1; v_call: TRBV15; j_call: TRBJ2-7; cdr3_aa: CATSSPGTGYTSVQEQYF; cdr3_nt: TGTGCCACCAGCAGCCCAGGGACAGGGTACACTAGCGTACAGGAGCAGTACTTC
clone_size: few; d_call: .; v_call: TRBV7-7; j_call: TRBJ2-5; cdr3_aa: CASAGGQEETQYF; cdr3_nt: TGTGCTAGCGCGGGAGGACAGGAAGAGACCCAGTACTTC
clone_size: few; d_call: .; v_call: TRBV6-2/TRBV6-3; j_call: TRBJ2-1; cdr3_aa: CASTPLASYNEQFF; cdr3_nt: TGTGCCAGCACCCCTCTAGCGTCCTACAATGAGCAGTTCTTC
clone_size: .; d_call: .; v_call: TRBV27; j_call: TRBJ2-3; cdr3_aa: CASSNTWDPQYF; cdr3_nt: TGTGCCAGCAGTAATACATGGGATCCGCAGTATTTT
clone_size: once; d_call: .; v_call: TRBV6-2/TRBV6-3; j_call: TRBJ1-1; cdr3_aa: CASSYGIWAKDTEAFF; cdr3_nt: TGTGCCAGCAGTTACGGGATTTGGGCGAAGGACACTGAAGCTTTCTTT
clone_size: .; d_call: TRBD1; v_call: TRBV20-1; j_call: TRBJ2-5; cdr3_aa: CSAKTGGQETRYF; cdr3_nt: TGCAGTGCTAAGACAGGGGGGCAAGAGACCCGGTACTTC
clone_size: medium-sized; d_call: .; v_call: TRBV20-1; j_call: TRBJ1-2; cdr3_aa: CSIFFRSYGYTF; cdr3_nt: TGCAGTATCTTCTTTCGGAGCTATGGCTACACCTTC
clone_size: .; d_call: TRBD1; v_call: TRBV15; j_call: TRBJ2-7; cdr3_aa: CATSRVRTGVSYEQYF; cdr3_nt: TGTGCCACCAGCAGAGTACGGACAGGGGTATCCTACGAGCAGTACTTC
clone_size: .; d_call: TRBD2; v_call: TRBV7-9; j_call: TRBJ2-1; cdr3_aa: CASSLRASGSDEQFF; cdr3_nt: TGTGCCAGCAGCTTAAGGGCTAGCGGGAGCGATGAGCAGTTCTTC
clone_size: few; d_call: .; v_call: TRBV7-2; j_call: TRBJ2-3; cdr3_aa: CASSPAGSTDTQYF; cdr3_nt: TGTGCCAGCAGCCCAGCAGGGAGCACAGATACGCAGTATTTT
clone_size: .; d_call: TRBD1; v_call: TRBV5-6; j_call: TRBJ2-7; cdr3_aa: CASSLTGQGGHEQYF; cdr3_nt: TGTGCCAGCAGCCTTACCGGACAGGGGGGCCACGAGCAGTACTTC
clone_size: .; d_call: .; v_call: TRBV7-6; j_call: TRBJ2-5; cdr3_aa: CASSSYYGGQETQYF; cdr3_nt: TGTGCCAGCAGCTCGTATTACGGAGGTCAAGAGACCCAGTACTTC
clone_size: few; d_call: TRBD2; v_call: TRBV20-1; j_call: TRBJ2-1; cdr3_aa: CSAGTSGRSYNEQFF; cdr3_nt: TGCAGTGCGGGGACTAGCGGACGGTCCTACAATGAGCAGTTCTTC
clone_size: .; d_call: .; v_call: TRBV7-6; j_call: TRBJ1-1; cdr3_aa: CASRLNREGEAFF; cdr3_nt: TGTGCCAGCAGGTTAAACAGGGAGGGTGAAGCTTTCTTT
clone_size: .; d_call: TRBD2; v_call: TRBV11-2; j_call: TRBJ2-1; cdr3_aa: CASSLGTSGLNEQFF; cdr3_nt: TGTGCCAGCAGCTTAGGGACTAGCGGGCTCAATGAGCAGTTCTTC
clone_size: .; d_call: TRBD2; v_call: TRBV7-8; j_call: TRBJ2-3; cdr3_aa: CASSPPGLAGVVDTQYF; cdr3_nt: TGTGCCAGCAGCCCTCCGGGACTAGCGGGAGTGGTAGATACGCAGTATTTT
clone_size: medium-sized; d_call: .; v_call: TRBV21-1; j_call: TRBJ1-5; cdr3_aa: CASSPIQPQHF; cdr3_nt: TGTGCCAGCAGCCCTATTCAGCCCCAGCATTTT
clone_size: .; d_call: TRBD1; v_call: TRBV10-2; j_call: TRBJ1-2; cdr3_aa: CASRGQHGYTF; cdr3_nt: TGCGCCAGCCGGGGACAGCACGGCTACACCTTC